The present T cell receptor beta chain was sequenced within a study of beta chain features in type 1 diabetes. TCRB transcripts that were expressed got sequenced, as all of the isolated RNA had been reverse transcribed. The assay was immunoSEQ multiplex PCR, and TCRdb's table has in-frame clones only and misses some. This sample carries 100,000 to 150,000 clones, 17% of them seen once, and the ten largest clones take 2.6%. As for this clone: Its matching antigen is unknown.

The ends were cut back, 3 bases at V and 9 bases at J, with 16 bases in the middle. The CDR3 runs 14 residues. Germline V gene data show CDR1 as ENHRY and CDR2 as SYGVKD. Study results and limitations: Among type 1 diabetes patients, VDJ junctions had fewer insertions and more deletions. Moderate yet significant TCRB CDR3 shortening was seen in Type 1 diabetes patients in all four CD4+ subsets.

The specimen was central memory CD4+ T cells from blood. The chain combines TRBV10-3 with TRBJ2-3; tentatively, D is TRBD2 (6 bases). The sequence was collected from a man between 18 and 29 years old with type 1 diabetes. The CDR3 DNA reads as TGTGCCATCAGTGACACCGGGACTGGCCCAACGCAGTATTTT. This gives the protein CAISDTGTGPTQYF.